This T cell receptor (beta chain) was retrieved from a study of response to subunit inactivated influenza vaccine. The CDR3 loop spans 15 amino acids. V was clipped by 0 bases and J by 2 bases, with 11 bases between them. Germline CDR1 SGDLS, CDR2 YYNGEE. This clonotype was seen at least ten times. Its antigen is still unknown. TCRdb redid the calling of the RT-PCR reads with MiXCR, one entry per CDR3 protein. The data contain around 570,000 distinct CDR3 sequences, approximately 7.6% of them singletons. Notes on the study in general: Only a handful of new T cells, the authors suggested, are recruited with each seasonal influenza vaccination.

Here the sequenced sample was PBMCs from blood, taken 23 months after vaccination. The rearrangement joins TRBV9 to TRBJ1-2; D unclear. This clonotype originated in a man between 50 and 70 years old who received an inactivated influenza vaccine. This chain's CDR3 is CASSVGQHPNYGYTF. As DNA, the CDR3 is TGTGCCAGCAGCGTAGGGCAACATCCGAACTATGGCTACACCTTC. The full variable domain, with the rest looked up from reference TRBV9 and TRBJ1-2, is DSGVTQTPKHLITATGQRVTLRCSPRSGDLSVYWYQQSLDQGLQFLIQYYNGEERAKGNILERFSAQQFPDLHSELNLSSLELGDSALYFCASSVGQHPNYGYTFGSGTRLTVV.